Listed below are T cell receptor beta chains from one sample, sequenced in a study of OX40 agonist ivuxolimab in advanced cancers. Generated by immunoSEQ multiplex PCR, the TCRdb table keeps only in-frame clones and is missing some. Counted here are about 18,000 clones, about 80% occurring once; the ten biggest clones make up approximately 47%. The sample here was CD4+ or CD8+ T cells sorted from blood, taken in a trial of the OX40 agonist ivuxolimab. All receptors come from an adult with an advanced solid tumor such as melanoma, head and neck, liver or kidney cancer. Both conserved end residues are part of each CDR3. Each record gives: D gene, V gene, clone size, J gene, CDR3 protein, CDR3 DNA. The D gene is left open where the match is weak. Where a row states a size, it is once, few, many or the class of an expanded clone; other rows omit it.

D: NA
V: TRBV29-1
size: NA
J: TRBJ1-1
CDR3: CSVAPGSMGAFF
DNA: TGCAGCGTTGCCCCAGGGTCCATGGGGGCTTTCTTT

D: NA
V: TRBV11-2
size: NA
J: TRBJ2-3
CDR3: CASSQVGITDTQYF
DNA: TGTGCCAGCAGCCAAGTCGGTATCACAGATACGCAGTATTTT

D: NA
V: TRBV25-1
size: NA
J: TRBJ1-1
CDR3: CASSERTGTGLNTEAFF
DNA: TGTGCCAGCAGTGAACGCACGGGGACGGGCCTGAACACTGAAGCTTTCTTT

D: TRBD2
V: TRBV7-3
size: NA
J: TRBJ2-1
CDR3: CASSLTLAGVGSNEQFF
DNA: TGTGCCAGCAGCTTAACCCTAGCGGGGGTTGGGAGCAATGAGCAGTTCTTC

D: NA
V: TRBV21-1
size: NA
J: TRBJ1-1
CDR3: CASSNGCRARQVLHTEAFF
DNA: TGTGCCAGCAGCAATGGTTGTCGGGCCCGACAGGTTCTTCACACTGAAGCTTTCTTT

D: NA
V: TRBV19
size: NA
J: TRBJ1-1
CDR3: CASSLGQLMNTEAFF
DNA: TGTGCCAGTAGTCTGGGACAACTGATGAACACTGAAGCTTTCTTT

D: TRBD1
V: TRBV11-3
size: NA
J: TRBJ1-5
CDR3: CASSLVQGARCNQPQHF
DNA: TGTGCCAGCAGCTTAGTTCAGGGGGCGCGTTGCAATCAGCCCCAGCATTTT

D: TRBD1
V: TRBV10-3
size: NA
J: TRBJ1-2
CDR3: CAIRDSSSNYGYTF
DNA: TGTGCCATCCGGGACAGTTCTTCCAACTATGGCTACACCTTC

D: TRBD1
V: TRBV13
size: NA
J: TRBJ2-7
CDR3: CASSLVGQGHEQYF
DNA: TGTGCCAGCAGCTTAGTGGGACAGGGACACGAGCAGTACTTC

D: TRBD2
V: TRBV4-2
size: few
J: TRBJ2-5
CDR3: CASSQEGWLAGEETQYF
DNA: TGTGCCAGCAGCCAAGAGGGGTGGCTAGCGGGGGAAGAGACCCAGTACTTC

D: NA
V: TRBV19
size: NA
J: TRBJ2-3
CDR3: CASSIRFHADTQYF
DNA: TGTGCCAGTAGTATCAGGTTCCACGCAGATACGCAGTATTTT

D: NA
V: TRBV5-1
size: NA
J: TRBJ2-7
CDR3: CARTRESYEQYF
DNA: TGCGCCAGGACGAGGGAGAGCTACGAGCAGTACTTC

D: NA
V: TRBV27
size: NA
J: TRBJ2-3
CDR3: CASSSLRPASTDTQYF
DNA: TGTGCCAGCAGTTCACTTAGACCGGCTAGCACAGATACGCAGTATTTT

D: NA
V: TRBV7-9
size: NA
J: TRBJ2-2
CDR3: CASILGAGELFF
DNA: TGTGCCAGCATCTTGGGAGCCGGGGAGCTGTTTTTT

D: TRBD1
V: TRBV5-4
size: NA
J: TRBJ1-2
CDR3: CASSLVGTGDGYTF
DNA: TGTGCCAGCAGCTTGGTCGGGACAGGAGATGGCTACACCTTC

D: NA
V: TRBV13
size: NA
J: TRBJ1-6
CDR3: CASSFGGDNSPLHF
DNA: TGTGCCAGCAGTTTCGGCGGTGATAATTCACCCCTCCACTTT

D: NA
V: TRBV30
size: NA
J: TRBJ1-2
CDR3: CAWKDTANYGYTF
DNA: TGTGCCTGGAAGGACACTGCTAACTATGGCTACACCTTC

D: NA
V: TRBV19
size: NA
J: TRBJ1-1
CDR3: CASSLTVTNTEAFF
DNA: TGTGCCAGTAGTTTGACCGTTACGAACACTGAAGCTTTCTTT

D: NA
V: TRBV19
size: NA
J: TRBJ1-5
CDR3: CASSGGNQPQHF
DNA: TGTGCCAGTAGTGGCGGCAATCAGCCCCAGCATTTT

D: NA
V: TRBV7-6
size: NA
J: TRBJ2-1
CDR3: CASSLADNEQFF
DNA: TGTGCCAGCAGCTTAGCCGACAATGAGCAGTTCTTC

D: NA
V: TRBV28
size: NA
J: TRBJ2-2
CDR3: CASSLDRTVLFF
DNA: TGTGCCAGCAGTTTAGACCGTACGGTGCTGTTTTTT

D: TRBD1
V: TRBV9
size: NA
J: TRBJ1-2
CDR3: CASSTGQGAFYGYTF
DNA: TGTGCCAGCAGCACCGGACAGGGGGCATTCTATGGCTACACCTTC

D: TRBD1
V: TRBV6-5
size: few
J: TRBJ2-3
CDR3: CASTDRGGTQDTQYF
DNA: TGTGCCAGCACCGACAGGGGGGGGACACAAGATACGCAGTATTTT

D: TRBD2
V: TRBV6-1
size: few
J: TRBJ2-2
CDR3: CASSGTSGGAGELFF
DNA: TGTGCCAGCAGTGGGACTAGCGGGGGAGCCGGGGAGCTGTTTTTT

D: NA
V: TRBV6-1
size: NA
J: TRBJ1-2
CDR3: CASKERAGGEGYTF
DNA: TGTGCCAGCAAAGAAAGGGCAGGAGGAGAAGGCTACACCTTC

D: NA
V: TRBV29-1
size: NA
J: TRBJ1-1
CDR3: CSVVRGGTEAFF
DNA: TGCAGCGTTGTTCGAGGAGGCACTGAAGCTTTCTTT

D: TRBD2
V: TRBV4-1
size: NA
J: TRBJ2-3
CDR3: CASSQNPAGGADTQYF
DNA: TGCGCCAGCAGCCAAAATCCAGCGGGGGGGGCAGATACGCAGTATTTT

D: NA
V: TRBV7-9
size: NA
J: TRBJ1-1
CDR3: CASSLVGQGYTEAFF
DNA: TGTGCCAGCAGCTTAGTGGGCCAGGGGTACACTGAAGCTTTCTTT

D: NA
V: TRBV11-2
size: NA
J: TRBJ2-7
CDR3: CASSLAVGDYEQYF
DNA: TGTGCCAGCAGCTTAGCGGTAGGGGACTACGAGCAGTACTTC

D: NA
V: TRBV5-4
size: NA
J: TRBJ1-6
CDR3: CASSPYGPNSPLHF
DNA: TGTGCCAGCAGCCCATATGGGCCTAATTCACCCCTCCACTTT

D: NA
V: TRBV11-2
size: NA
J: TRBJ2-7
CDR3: CASSLARESYEQYF
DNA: TGTGCCAGCAGCTTAGCCAGGGAATCCTACGAGCAGTACTTC

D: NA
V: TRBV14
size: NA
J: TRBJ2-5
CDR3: CASSQGSRIGEQYF
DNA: TGTGCCAGCAGCCAAGGGTCCAGGATCGGGGAGCAGTACTTC

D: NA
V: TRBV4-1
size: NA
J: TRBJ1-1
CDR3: CASSQVDGAEAFF
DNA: TGCGCCAGCAGCCAAGTTGATGGGGCTGAAGCTTTCTTT

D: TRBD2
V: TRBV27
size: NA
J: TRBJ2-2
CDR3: CASSLGVVGGGTGELFF
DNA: TGTGCCAGCAGTTTGGGTGTCGTCGGGGGGGGAACCGGGGAGCTGTTTTTT

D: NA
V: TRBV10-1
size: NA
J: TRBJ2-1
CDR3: CASSDGRSLGYNEQFF
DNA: TGCGCCAGCAGTGATGGTCGGTCCTTGGGCTACAATGAGCAGTTCTTC

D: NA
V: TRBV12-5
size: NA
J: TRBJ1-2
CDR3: CASGLVAQGNGYTF
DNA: TGTGCTAGTGGTTTGGTTGCGCAGGGTAATGGCTACACCTTC

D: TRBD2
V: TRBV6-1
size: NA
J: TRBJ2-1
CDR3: CASHLAGEMNEQFF
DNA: TGTGCCAGTCACTTAGCGGGGGAGATGAATGAGCAGTTCTTC

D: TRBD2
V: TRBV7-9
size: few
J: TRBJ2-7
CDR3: CASSLSSGESSYEQYF
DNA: TGTGCCAGCAGCTTATCAAGCGGGGAGAGCTCCTACGAGCAGTACTTC

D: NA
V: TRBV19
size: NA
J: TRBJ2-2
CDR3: CASSTQGLFGELFF
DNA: TGTGCCAGTAGTACCCAGGGGTTGTTCGGGGAGCTGTTTTTT

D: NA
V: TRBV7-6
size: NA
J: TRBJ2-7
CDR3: CASSLGTGSSYEQYF
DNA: TGTGCCAGCAGCTTAGGAACAGGGAGCTCCTACGAGCAGTACTTC

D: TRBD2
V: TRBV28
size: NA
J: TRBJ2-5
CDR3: CASSLARLAGNQETQYF
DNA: TGTGCCAGCAGTCTGGCTAGACTAGCGGGAAACCAAGAGACCCAGTACTTC